Listed below are T cell receptor beta chains from one sample, sequenced in a study of blood T cells in healthy people across ages. MiXCR was run by TCRdb on the 5' RACE reads, yielding one entry per CDR3 protein. The table lists approximately 800,000 distinct CDR3 sequences, about 46% of them singletons, with roughly 20% in the top ten. Sequencing was performed on blood. The source is a man older than 75 in good health. CDR3s include the opening cysteine and the closing phenylalanine or tryptophan. The D gene is left open where the match is weak.

d_call j_call v_call cdr3_aa
NA TRBJ1-4 TRBV29-1 CSAWDPLGEKLFF
TRBD1 TRBJ2-7 TRBV9 CASSVGQDPSYEQYF
NA TRBJ1-2 TRBV3-1 CASSQDLRGYTF
NA TRBJ1-1 TRBV20-1 CSAPTKGSANTEAFF
NA TRBJ2-3 TRBV20-1 CSARDSASTDTQYF
TRBD2 TRBJ2-5 TRBV5-5 CASSHGTSGQETQYF
NA TRBJ1-2 TRBV4-3 CASSQEAGWNYGYTF
NA TRBJ1-6 TRBV30 CAGGSWNSPLHF
NA TRBJ2-4 TRBV20-1 CSADEPAKNIQYF
TRBD2 TRBJ2-1 TRBV27 CASSRLADSYNEQFF
NA TRBJ2-2 TRBV29-1 CSVPQGPTNTGELFF
NA TRBJ1-1 TRBV30 CAWKGPYTEAFF
TRBD2 TRBJ2-1 TRBV20-1 CSASRAASGRALGNEQFF
NA TRBJ2-5 TRBV4-1 CASSQAHQETQYF
NA TRBJ2-5 TRBV5-1 CASSFGGGLETQYF
TRBD2 TRBJ2-7 TRBV12-3/TRBV12-4 CASSFLRGSPYEQYF
TRBD2 TRBJ2-3 TRBV24-1 CATSEVAGPTDTQYF
NA TRBJ2-1 TRBV11-3 CASSHSPNEQFF
NA TRBJ2-3 TRBV5-1 CVSSPTRADTQYF
NA TRBJ2-3 TRBV10-1 CASMGDSDTQYF
NA TRBJ2-1 TRBV5-1 CASSVTIEQFF
TRBD2 TRBJ2-4 TRBV5-1 CASSLAGAENIQYF
NA TRBJ1-5 TRBV5-5 CASTQLIPNQPQHF
NA TRBJ2-5 TRBV20-1 CSAGSNQETQYF
NA TRBJ2-1 TRBV12-3/TRBV12-4 CASTKGPTYQFF
NA TRBJ1-6 TRBV12-3/TRBV12-4 CASREGNLYNSPLHF
NA TRBJ2-3 TRBV4-3 CASSQVSGSEADTQYF
TRBD2 TRBJ2-5 TRBV5-1 CASSSPGLAAHNEQYF
NA TRBJ2-1 TRBV20-1 CSATTGASYNEQFF
NA TRBJ2-2 TRBV27 CASSSHLVGAAYSGELFF
NA TRBJ2-7 TRBV10-3 CAVTNSTSEQYF
NA TRBJ2-4 TRBV7-2 CASSLQGYIQYF
NA TRBJ1-2 TRBV6-6 CASSQPDSFSYGYTF
NA NA TRBV5-1 CASSLTGAYNEQYF
NA TRBJ1-1 TRBV21-1 CASSKEWTGVTEAFF
TRBD1 TRBJ2-2 TRBV10-3 CAITPGQGGTGELFF
TRBD2 TRBJ2-2 TRBV18 CASSPLGLAVNTGELFF
NA TRBJ1-6 TRBV5-1 CASSPATTKGSPLHF
TRBD2 TRBJ2-7 TRBV7-2 CASSSRGLAGDQEQYF